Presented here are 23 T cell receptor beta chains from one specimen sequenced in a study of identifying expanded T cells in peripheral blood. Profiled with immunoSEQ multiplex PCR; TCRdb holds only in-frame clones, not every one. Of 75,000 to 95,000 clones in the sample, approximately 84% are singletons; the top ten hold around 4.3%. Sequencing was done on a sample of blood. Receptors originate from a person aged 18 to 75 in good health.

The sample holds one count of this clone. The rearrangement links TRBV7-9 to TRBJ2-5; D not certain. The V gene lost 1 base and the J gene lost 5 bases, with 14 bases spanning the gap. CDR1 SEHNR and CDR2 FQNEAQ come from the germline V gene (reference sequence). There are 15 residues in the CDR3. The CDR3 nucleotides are TGTGCCAGCAGCTTAGGAGACTTTTCTCTTGAGACCCAGTACTTC. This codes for CASSLGDFSLETQYF.

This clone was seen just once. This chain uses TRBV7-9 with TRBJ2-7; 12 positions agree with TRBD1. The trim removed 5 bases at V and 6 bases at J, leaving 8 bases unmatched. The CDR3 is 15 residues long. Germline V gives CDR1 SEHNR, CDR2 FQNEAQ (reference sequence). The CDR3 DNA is TGTGCCAGCAGCCCGCCCGGGACAGGGGGCGGCGAGCAGTACTTC. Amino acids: CASSPPGTGGGEQYF.

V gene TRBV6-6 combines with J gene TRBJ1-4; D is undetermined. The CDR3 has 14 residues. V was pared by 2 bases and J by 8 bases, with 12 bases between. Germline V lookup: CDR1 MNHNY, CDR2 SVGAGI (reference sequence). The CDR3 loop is CASSYNGPGEKLFF. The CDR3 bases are TGTGCCAGCAGTTACAATGGCCCGGGGGAAAAACTGTTTTTT.

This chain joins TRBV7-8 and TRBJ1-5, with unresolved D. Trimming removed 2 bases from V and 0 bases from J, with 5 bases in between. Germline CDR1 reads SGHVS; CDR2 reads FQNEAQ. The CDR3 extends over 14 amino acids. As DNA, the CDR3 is TGTGCCAGCAGCTTACAGAGTAGCAATCAGCCCCAGCATTTT. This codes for CASSLQSSNQPQHF.

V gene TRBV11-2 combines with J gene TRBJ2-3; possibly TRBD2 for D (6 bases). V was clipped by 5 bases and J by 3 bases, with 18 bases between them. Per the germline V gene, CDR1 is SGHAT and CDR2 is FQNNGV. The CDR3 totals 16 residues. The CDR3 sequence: CASSPTGVAPTDTQYF. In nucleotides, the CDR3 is TGTGCCAGCAGCCCGACGGGGGTAGCGCCTACAGATACGCAGTATTTT.

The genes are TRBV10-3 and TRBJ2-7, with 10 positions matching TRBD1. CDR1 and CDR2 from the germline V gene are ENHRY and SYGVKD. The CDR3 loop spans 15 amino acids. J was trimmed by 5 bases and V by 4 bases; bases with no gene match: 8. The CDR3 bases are TGTGCCATCAGTGCCCCTGGGACAGGGGACCACGAGCAGTACTTC. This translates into CAISAPGTGDHEQYF.

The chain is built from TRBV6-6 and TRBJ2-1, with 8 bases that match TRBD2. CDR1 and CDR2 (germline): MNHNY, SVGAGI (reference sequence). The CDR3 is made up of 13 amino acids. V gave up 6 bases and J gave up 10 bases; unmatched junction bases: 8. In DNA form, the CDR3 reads TGTGCCAGCAGCCACCCGGGGGGGCGGGAGCAGTTCTTC. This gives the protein CASSHPGGREQFF.

As DNA, the CDR3 is TGTGCCAGCGGCGGGGGCCAGGGTTACACTGAAGCTTTCTTT. Encoded protein: CASGGGQGYTEAFF. This rearrangement joins TRBV2 to TRBJ1-1; D possibly corresponds to TRBD1 (6 bases). Germline assignment: CDR1 SNHLY and CDR2 FYNNEI. V was trimmed by 8 bases and J by 3 bases, leaving 16 bases between them. CDR3 length equals 14 residues.

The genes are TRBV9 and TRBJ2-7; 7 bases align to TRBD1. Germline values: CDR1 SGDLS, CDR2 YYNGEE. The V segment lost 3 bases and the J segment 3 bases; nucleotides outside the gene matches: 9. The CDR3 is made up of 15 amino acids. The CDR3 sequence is CASSAEQGIGYEQYF. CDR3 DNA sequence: TGTGCCAGCAGCGCGGAACAGGGGATAGGCTACGAGCAGTACTTC.

CDR3 sequence (DNA): TGCAGCGTCTACTCCAATCCGGGACCGCGGGGAGAGACCCAGTACTTC. Amino acid sequence: CSVYSNPGPRGETQYF. The J gene is TRBJ2-5, the V gene TRBV29-1; TRBD2 might be the D (6 bases). CDR3 length: 16 residues. The germline V gene has CDR1 SQVTM and CDR2 ANQGSEA. The V and J ends lost 6 bases and 4 bases respectively, with 24 bases between them.

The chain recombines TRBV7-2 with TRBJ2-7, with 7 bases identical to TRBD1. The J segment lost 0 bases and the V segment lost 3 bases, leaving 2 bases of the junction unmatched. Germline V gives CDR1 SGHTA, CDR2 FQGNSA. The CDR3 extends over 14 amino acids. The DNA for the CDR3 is TGTGCCAGCAGCTTGGACAGGTCCTCCTACGAGCAGTACTTC. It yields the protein CASSLDRSSYEQYF.

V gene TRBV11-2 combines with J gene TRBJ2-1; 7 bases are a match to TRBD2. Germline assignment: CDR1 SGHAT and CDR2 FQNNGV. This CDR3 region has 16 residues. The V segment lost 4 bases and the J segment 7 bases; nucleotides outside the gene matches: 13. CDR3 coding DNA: TGTGCCAGCAGCTCCAGCGGGATACCTGGATTTAATGAGCAGTTCTTC. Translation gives CASSSSGIPGFNEQFF.

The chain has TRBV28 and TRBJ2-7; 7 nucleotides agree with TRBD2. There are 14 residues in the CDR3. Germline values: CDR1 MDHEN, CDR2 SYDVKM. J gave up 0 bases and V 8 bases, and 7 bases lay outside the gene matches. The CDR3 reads CASRPGGSSYEQYF. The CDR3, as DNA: TGTGCCAGCCGACCGGGGGGTAGCTCCTACGAGCAGTACTTC.

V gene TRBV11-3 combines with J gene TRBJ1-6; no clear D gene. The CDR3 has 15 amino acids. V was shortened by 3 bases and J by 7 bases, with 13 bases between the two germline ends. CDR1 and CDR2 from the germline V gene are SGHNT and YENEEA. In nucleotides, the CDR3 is TGTGCCAGCAGCTTGTCGCAGGTCCTGAATTCACCCCTCCACTTT. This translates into CASSLSQVLNSPLHF.

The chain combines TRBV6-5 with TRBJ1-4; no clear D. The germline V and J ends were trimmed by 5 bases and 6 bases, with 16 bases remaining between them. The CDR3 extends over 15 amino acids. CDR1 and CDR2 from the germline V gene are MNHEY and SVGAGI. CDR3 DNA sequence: TGTGCCAGCAGTCAAGAGGCAGGAGGTGATGAAAAACTGTTTTTT. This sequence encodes CASSQEAGGDEKLFF.

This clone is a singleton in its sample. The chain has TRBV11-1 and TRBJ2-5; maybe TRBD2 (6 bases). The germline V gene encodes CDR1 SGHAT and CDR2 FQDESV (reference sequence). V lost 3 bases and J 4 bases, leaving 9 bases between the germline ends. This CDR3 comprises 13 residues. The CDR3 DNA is TGTGCCAGCAGCTTCGCGGGGAGAGAGACCCAGTACTTC. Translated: CASSFAGRETQYF.

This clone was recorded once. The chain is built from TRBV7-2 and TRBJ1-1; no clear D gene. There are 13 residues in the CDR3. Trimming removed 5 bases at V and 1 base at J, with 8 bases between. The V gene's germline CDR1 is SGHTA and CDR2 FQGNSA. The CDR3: CASSLVWNTEAFF. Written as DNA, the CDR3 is TGTGCCAGCAGCCTCGTTTGGAACACTGAAGCTTTCTTT.

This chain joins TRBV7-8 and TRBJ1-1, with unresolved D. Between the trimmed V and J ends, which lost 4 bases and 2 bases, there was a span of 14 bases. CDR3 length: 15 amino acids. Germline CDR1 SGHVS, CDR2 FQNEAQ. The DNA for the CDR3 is TGTGCCAGCAGCTCCCAATTCCCCTATAACACTGAAGCTTTCTTT. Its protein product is CASSSQFPYNTEAFF. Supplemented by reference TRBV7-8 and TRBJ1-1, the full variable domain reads GAGVSQSPRYKVAKRGQDVALRCDPISGHVSLFWYQQALGQGPEFLTYFQNEAQLDKSGLPSDRFFAERPEGSVSTLKIQRTQQEDSAVYLCASSSQFPYNTEAFFGQGTRLTVV.

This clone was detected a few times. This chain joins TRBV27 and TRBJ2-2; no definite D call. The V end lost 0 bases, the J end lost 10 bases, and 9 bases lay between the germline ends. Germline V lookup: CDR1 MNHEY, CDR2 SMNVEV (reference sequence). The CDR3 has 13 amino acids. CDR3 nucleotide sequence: TGTGCCAGCAGTTTATCGTCCCGGGTGGAGCTGTTTTTT. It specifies CASSLSSRVELFF.

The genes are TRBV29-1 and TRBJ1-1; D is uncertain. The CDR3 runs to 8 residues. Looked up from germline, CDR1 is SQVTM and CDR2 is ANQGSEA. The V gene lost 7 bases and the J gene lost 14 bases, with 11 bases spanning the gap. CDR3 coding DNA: TGCAGCGCACGAGGAGGGTTCTTT. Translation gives CSARGGFF.

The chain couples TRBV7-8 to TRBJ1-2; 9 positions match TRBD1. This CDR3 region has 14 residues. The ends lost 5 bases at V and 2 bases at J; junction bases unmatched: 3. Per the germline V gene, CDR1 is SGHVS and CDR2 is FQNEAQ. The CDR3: CASSTGQGNYGYTF. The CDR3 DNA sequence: TGTGCCAGCAGCACTGGACAGGGGAACTATGGCTACACCTTC.

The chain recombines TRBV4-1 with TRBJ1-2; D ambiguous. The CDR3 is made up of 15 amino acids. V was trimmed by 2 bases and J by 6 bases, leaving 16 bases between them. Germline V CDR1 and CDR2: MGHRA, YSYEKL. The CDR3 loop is CASSQLGLFSDGYTF. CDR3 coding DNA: TGCGCCAGCAGCCAACTAGGACTCTTTTCTGATGGCTACACCTTC.

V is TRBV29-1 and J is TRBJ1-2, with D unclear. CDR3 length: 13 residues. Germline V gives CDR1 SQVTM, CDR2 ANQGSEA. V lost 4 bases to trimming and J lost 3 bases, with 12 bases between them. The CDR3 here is CSVGYSSHYGYTF. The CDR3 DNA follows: TGCAGCGTTGGGTATTCAAGCCACTATGGCTACACCTTC. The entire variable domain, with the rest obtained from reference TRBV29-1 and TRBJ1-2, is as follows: SAVISQKPSRDICQRGTSLTIQCQVDSQVTMMFWYRQQPGQSLTLIATANQGSEATYESGFVIDKFPISRPNLTFSTLTVSNMSPEDSSIYLCSVGYSSHYGYTFGSGTRLTVV.